Given below is one T cell receptor beta chain in context. This clonotype was counted ten times or more. This clone's antigen is unknown. Within one base of it there is no much larger clone, and no base qualities were kept. This sample was included in a study of regulatory T cells in long-lasting Graves disease (dated by TCRdb to the early 2020s). For context, the study as a whole: In the newly diagnosed Graves' disease group, patients had been taking antithyroid drugs for less than 3 months. This study used TCR sequencing and RNA sequencing of peripheral blood to compare persistent Graves' disease patients against newly diagnosed Graves' disease patients. The study was registered as a clinical trial and conducted in China. TCR sequencing covered roughly 13 persistent and 20 newly diagnosed Graves' disease patients, about 35 samples in total. Broad study findings and their caveats: Compared with newly diagnosed patients, persistent Graves' disease patients had lower TCR Shannon entropy and fewer highly expanded clones, which suggests clonal expansion. A larger number of public clonotypes was shared among persistent patients (around 3,000) than among newly diagnosed patients (approximately 930). TRBV28, TRBJ1-2 and TRBJ2-5 were preferentially used in persistent disease, while TRBV20-1 and TRBJ2-1 were favored in newly diagnosed disease. The authors noted that the small sample size was a limitation that may lower accuracy. Peripheral blood alone was examined, since thyroid tissue, which constituted the primary lesion, could not be accessed. Sequencing and analysis were restricted to the TCR beta chain.

The time point label here, explained by the study, means: newly diagnosed GD, antithyroid drugs for less than 3 months. For both TCR sequencing and RNA sequencing, RNA was extracted from PBMCs using TRIzol. Graves' disease was diagnosed according to American Thyroid Association guidelines. Patients for the study were recruited at an endocrinology department in Xi'an, China. Each patient gave approximately 10 milliliters of peripheral blood, collected in an EDTA anticoagulant tube. Ficoll Paque Plus density gradient separation was used to isolate PBMCs, and no further T cell sorting was performed. RNA quality was checked with an Agilent 2100 Bioanalyzer and agarose gel, and concentration with a NanoDrop 2000. Trimming removed 7 bases from V and 6 bases from J, leaving 20 bases between the germline ends. Measured from the cysteine to the phenylalanine, the CDR3 is 15 residues long. Only CDR3 DNA is held: 45 bases, read in frame from base 1. Via the germline V gene, CDR1 is MDHEN and CDR2 SYDVKM.

Library preparation used multiplex PCR. For sequencing, an Illumina HiSeq 4000 was employed. TCR beta libraries were built with iRepertoire HTBI primers and Arm-PCR amplification of CDR3 regions. Before sequencing, the PCR products went through gel purification. On the authors' methods: Gene usage analysis of CDR3 amino acid clonotypes used the 62 TRBV and about 13 TRBJ segments found across samples. Filtered high-quality paired reads were merged into contigs using COPE and FqMerger. BLAST was used to align contigs to IMGT TRBV, TRBD and TRBJ reference genes, with CDR3 defined following IMGT. Any clonotype with a frequency above 0.1% was classified as a highly expanded clone. Shannon entropy served as the measure of repertoire diversity, while the Gini coefficient captured V-J evenness. A clonotype was considered public if more than one individual shared it. TCRdb handled the public reads itself, with Q25 trimming in fastp and clone calling in MiXCR, and kept productive beta chains. Each entry is one CDR3 protein sequence, shown with its most common DNA and genes. Here the V and J calls rest on TCRdb's processing, not on the authors' analysis. Here the sample has 420,000 or so distinct CDR3 sequences; less than 20% occur a single time. Roughly 23% of the sample belongs to the ten largest clones.

This sample was shared with a second study, whose subject was T cells in Graves' hyperthyroidism and ophthalmopathy. The other study reports the following: A patient counted as having stable Graves' hyperthyroidism if no progression to ophthalmopathy occurred over 18 months of follow-up. Hyperthyroidism patients were newly diagnosed, with disease duration under 2 months, and aged 18 to 65 years. The study excluded patients with uncontrolled infections, other autoimmune diseases, pregnancy or lactation. Diagnoses relied on clinical symptoms, serum thyroxine and TRAb, thyroid ultrasound and orbital computed tomography. The TCR CDR3 was subjected to a first round of RT-PCR using the HTBI primer set and the Qiagen OneStep RT-PCR kit. Most expanded thyroid clonotypes (frequency above 0.001) were also detected in blood, a finding suggesting that blood repertoires may reflect thyroid immune responses. A 13 V-J signature model separated ophthalmopathy from stable hyperthyroidism, with over 85% sensitivity and 81.08% specificity in cross-validation and 80%/75% in testing. During validation, the model predicted progression to ophthalmopathy a median of approximately 6 months ahead of onset, with around 65% sensitivity and 72% to 80% specificity. TCR V-J signatures able to tell the groups apart were searched for in a discovery cohort of 90 to 100 patients, of whom about 40 had Graves' ophthalmopathy and about 55 had stable Graves' hyperthyroidism. An independent validation cohort of under 20 hyperthyroidism patients and about 15 patients who later progressed to ophthalmopathy tested prospective prediction of ophthalmopathy. For training and testing, the 100 or so patients in the discovery cohort were randomly divided in a 7:3 ratio. In more than five Graves' hyperthyroidism patients, the study also compared T-cell repertoires from thyroid tissue with T-cell repertoires from blood. Once sampling was done, hyperthyroidism patients were given methimazole at a starting dose of 30 mg daily, whereas ophthalmopathy patients were given high-dose intravenous methylprednisolone. The libraries were constructed in a second round of multiplex PCR and then size-selected and purified. Libraries were sequenced paired-end with 100 bp reads on an Illumina HiSeq2000. SOAPnuke was used to process the raw data, removing reads that contained adapters or uncalled bases, had a mean Phred below 15, or lacked an exact match to the constant primer or identifier. High-quality paired reads were merged with COPE v1.2.5, and unique nucleotide sequences were defined as clonotypes. Clonotypes were aligned to IMGT TRBV, TRBD and TRBJ reference segments using MiTCR v1.1. Only V-J combinations with frequency above 0.0001, covering 98% to 99.2% of repertoires, were analysed. The TCS score was defined as the ratio of F50 (clonal expansion) to E x V (chaos), calculated using BLOSUM62-based TCRdist between CDR3 peptides within each V-J. Welch's t-statistics and random forest reduced some 510 V-J features to about 13, which were used in a naive Bayes classifier (R e1071). Sample size was not statistically predetermined, and blinding of investigators to group allocation was not performed. According to the paper, TCR Vbeta CDR3 sequencing was carried out on about 140 peripheral blood samples, which came from approximately 43 ophthalmopathy, fewer than 80 hyperthyroidism and about 17 progressor patients.

The source was peripheral blood mononuclear cells (PBMCs), collected at new diagnosis, from a patient treated with antithyroid drugs. The TCR was taken from a woman aged 18-30 years with Graves disease. Donor details come from another sample of the same person, matched by shared clones. The sequence is built from TRBV28 and TRBJ2-3; the D element could tentatively be TRBD1 or TRBD2, as 5 bases agree for each. At the DNA level, the sequence is TGTGCCAGCACTTACGGGGCCTTTTACACGGATACGCAGTATTTT. Its product reads: CASTYGAFYTDTQYF.